What follows describes a single TCR beta chain. This sample stems from a study of blood T cell repertoires in COVID-19. Participants' own reports of clinical history determined their cohort assignment. Measured with immunoSEQ multiplex PCR; TCRdb has only the in-frame clones, and not every one. The sample yields hundreds of thousands of clones, approximately 91% seen once. V lost 6 bases to trimming and J lost 8 bases; unmatched junction nucleotides: 9. The CDR3 is 14 residues long. Germline CDR1 reads KGHSH; CDR2 reads LQKENI. V usage is TRBV18 and J usage is TRBJ1-2; 10 nucleotides line up with TRBD1. Sequencing was done on a sample of PBMCs or T cells enriched from blood (not recorded which). This TCR was sampled from a woman aged 18-29 years who had been exposed to COVID-19. CDR3 amino acids: CASSPPGTGVGYTF. DNA of the CDR3: TGTGCCAGCTCGCCTCCCGGGACAGGGGTCGGCTACACCTTC.